A selection of T cell receptor beta chains follows, all from one sample in a study of response to subunit inactivated influenza vaccine. Each CDR3 protein is one row after TCRdb ran MiXCR on the RT-PCR reads. The sample includes some 800,000 distinct CDR3 sequences, 21% seen only once; the top ten take 10% to 13%. The sample here was PBMCs from blood, taken roughly 5 days after vaccination. Receptors originate from a man aged 45-65 years who received an inactivated influenza vaccine. Each CDR3 is given with its conserved first and last residue. A D gene is named only where the DNA matches it firmly. Clone size appears in some rows only: once, few, many, or a class for an expanded clone.

clone size	CDR3 length	V gene	J gene	D gene	CDR3 protein	CDR3 DNA
.	14	TRBV2	TRBJ2-7	.	CASRRGLSTHEQYF	TGTGCCAGCAGGCGGGGCTTGAGCACCCACGAGCAGTACTTC
few	15	TRBV7-2	TRBJ1-6	.	CASSFRGAYNSPLHF	TGTGCCAGCAGCTTCAGGGGTGCCTATAATTCACCCCTCCACTTT
.	16	TRBV9	TRBJ2-1	.	CASSVGIKASYNEQFF	TGTGCCAGCAGCGTAGGCATAAAGGCCTCCTACAATGAGCAGTTCTTC
few	15	TRBV15	TRBJ2-7	.	CATSSAAARSYEQYF	TGTGCCACCAGCAGTGCAGCAGCTCGTTCCTACGAGCAGTACTTC
.	14	TRBV9	TRBJ2-7	.	CASSVGRASYEQYF	TGTGCCAGCAGCGTGGGAAGGGCGTCCTACGAGCAGTACTTC
few	15	TRBV5-1	TRBJ1-4	.	CASSPGGATNEKLFF	TGCGCCAGCAGCCCCGGGGGAGCAACTAATGAAAAACTGTTTTTT
.	18	TRBV28	TRBJ2-1	TRBD2	CASSPGLAGPRLDNEQFF	TGTGCCAGCAGTCCAGGACTAGCGGGCCCCCGGTTGGACAATGAGCAGTTCTTC
few	15	TRBV28	TRBJ2-7	.	CASSPSRDFSYEQYF	TGTGCCAGCAGTCCCTCTAGGGACTTTTCCTACGAGCAGTACTTC
.	14	TRBV20-1	TRBJ2-3	.	CSARFGASTDTQYF	TGCAGTGCTAGGTTCGGGGCTAGCACAGATACGCAGTATTTT
many	13	TRBV7-2	TRBJ2-5	.	CASSLAPAETQYF	TGTGCCAGCAGCTTAGCACCAGCGGAGACCCAGTACTTC
.	17	TRBV11-2	TRBJ2-3	TRBD2	CASSRTLAGGLADTQYF	TGTGCCAGCAGCAGAACCCTAGCGGGGGGGTTGGCAGATACGCAGTATTTT
few	17	TRBV7-2	TRBJ2-1	.	CASSSPLGDTGDVEQFF	TGTGCCAGCAGCTCCCCGCTCGGGGACACAGGCGACGTTGAGCAGTTCTTC
few	14	TRBV20-1	TRBJ2-7	TRBD1	CSAKDRGDRYEQYF	TGCAGTGCTAAAGACAGGGGGGACAGGTACGAGCAGTACTTC
few	14	TRBV7-9	TRBJ2-1	.	CASSSSIPYNEQFF	TGTGCCAGCAGCTCTAGTATCCCCTACAATGAGCAGTTCTTC
.	15	TRBV28	TRBJ1-5	.	CASSGAGTRDQPQHF	TGTGCCAGCAGCGGGGCGGGAACTCGCGATCAGCCCCAGCATTTT
.	14	TRBV2	TRBJ2-2	.	CAGKQGPGSGELFF	TGTGCCGGCAAACAGGGCCCGGGGTCCGGGGAGCTGTTTTTT
many	14	TRBV20-1	TRBJ2-5	TRBD2	CSARVAGGQETQYF	TGCAGTGCTAGAGTTGCGGGAGGTCAAGAGACCCAGTACTTC
few	19	TRBV4-3	TRBJ2-5	.	CASSHYPVGSGGIQETQYF	TGCGCCAGCAGCCATTACCCCGTTGGGTCAGGGGGGATCCAAGAGACCCAGTACTTC
.	19	TRBV20-1	TRBJ2-7	.	CSAIRLALQGLTVLGEQYF	TGCAGTGCAATTCGCCTAGCATTACAGGGATTGACGGTCTTAGGCGAGCAGTACTTC
.	13	TRBV20-1	TRBJ2-7	TRBD2	CSAYRTSDYEQYF	TGCAGTGCTTACCGGACTAGCGACTACGAGCAGTACTTC
.	15	TRBV20-1	TRBJ2-7	TRBD2	CSARGLAGDVYEQYF	TGCAGTGCTAGGGGGCTGGCGGGGGACGTCTACGAGCAGTACTTC
.	17	TRBV6-5	TRBJ2-3	.	CASSYSHDSMSTDTQYF	TGTGCCAGCAGTTACTCTCACGACAGCATGAGCACAGATACGCAGTATTTT
.	14	TRBV4-2	TRBJ1-4	.	CASSQAGGNEKLFF	TGTGCCAGCAGCCAAGCGGGGGGAAATGAAAAACTGTTTTTT
few	16	TRBV7-9	TRBJ1-4	.	CASSSINRGPNEKLFF	TGTGCCAGCAGCTCGATTAATAGAGGACCTAATGAAAAACTGTTTTTT